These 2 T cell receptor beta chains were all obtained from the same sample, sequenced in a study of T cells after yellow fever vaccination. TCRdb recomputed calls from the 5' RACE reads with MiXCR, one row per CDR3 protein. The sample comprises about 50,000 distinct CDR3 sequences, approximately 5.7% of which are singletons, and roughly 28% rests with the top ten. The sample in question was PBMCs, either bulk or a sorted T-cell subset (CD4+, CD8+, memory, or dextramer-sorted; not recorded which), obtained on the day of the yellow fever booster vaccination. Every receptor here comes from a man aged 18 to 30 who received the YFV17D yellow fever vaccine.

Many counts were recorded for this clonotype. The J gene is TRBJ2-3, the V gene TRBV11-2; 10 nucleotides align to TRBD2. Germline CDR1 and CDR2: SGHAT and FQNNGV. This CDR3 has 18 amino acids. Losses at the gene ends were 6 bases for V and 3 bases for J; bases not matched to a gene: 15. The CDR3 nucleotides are TGTGCCAGCAGTTATCCAATAAGAGCGGGGGGGAGGACAGATACGCAGTATTTT. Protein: CASSYPIRAGGRTDTQYF.

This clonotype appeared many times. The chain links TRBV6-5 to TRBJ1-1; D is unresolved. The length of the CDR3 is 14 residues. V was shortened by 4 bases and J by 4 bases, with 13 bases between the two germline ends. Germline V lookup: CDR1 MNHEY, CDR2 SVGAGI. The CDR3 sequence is CASSSFGGFTEAFF. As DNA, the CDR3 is TGTGCCAGCAGTTCCTTCGGAGGGTTCACTGAAGCTTTCTTT.